This TCR beta chain was observed in a study of CD8 T cells in ankylosing spondylitis. Comment on this clonotype: Its antigen is not identified.

General study results and limits: Several highly homologous variants made up a TCR beta motif, and this motif appeared characteristic of ankylosing spondylitis blood. Clones tied to disease were said to be significantly enriched in matched ankylosing spondylitis synovial fluid.

Library preparation for TCR beta used quantitative 5'-RACE with molecular barcodes. TCRdb reanalysed the 5' RACE reads using MiXCR and keeps one entry per CDR3 protein. The table includes 500,000 to 550,000 distinct CDR3 sequences, more than 9.5% detected once. Germline V CDR1 and CDR2: LGHDT, YNNKEL (reference sequence). CDR3 length: 13 residues. V shed 8 bases, J shed 8 bases, and the junction held 6 bases outside the gene matches. The sequence was obtained from a male donor with ankylosing spondylitis. Sequenced material: blood, either unsorted or a sorted T cell fraction (not recorded which). The V gene is TRBV3-1, the J gene TRBJ1-6; 7 bases line up with TRBD1. The CDR3 is CASHGTDYSPLHF. The CDR3 coding sequence is TGTGCCAGCCACGGGACAGACTATTCACCCCTCCACTTT.